Following are 20 T cell receptor beta chains from one sample sequenced in a study of blood T cell repertoires in COVID-19. Method: immunoSEQ multiplex PCR; TCRdb's copy keeps in-frame clones and lacks some. The sample lists some 42,000 clones, around nine tenths seen once, with approximately 2.4% in the top ten. The sequenced sample consisted of peripheral blood. Every receptor here comes from a human donor in a cohort sampled during active COVID-19.

The gene calls are TRBV2 and TRBJ1-5; D gene uncertain. V was cut by 8 bases and J by 0 bases, with 8 bases left in between. Germline loops: CDR1 SNHLY, CDR2 FYNNEI. The CDR3 consists of 13 residues. CDR3 amino acids: CASSLYSNQPQHF. The CDR3 DNA reads TGTGCCAGCTCTCTGTATAGCAATCAGCCCCAGCATTTT.

This clone is a singleton in its sample. The CDR3 DNA follows: TGTGCCAGCAGCCAAGAGAGCCTCATCCAAGAGACCCAGTACTTC. Encoded protein: CASSQESLIQETQYF. The chain combines TRBV3-1 (or the pseudogene TRBV3-2) with TRBJ2-5; D is unresolved. The germline gives CDR1 LGHDT, CDR2 YNNKEL (reference sequence). The CDR3 is made up of 15 amino acids. Trimming pared 0 bases from V and 1 base from J, leaving 9 bases between.

This clone was counted a single time. The chain links TRBV27 to TRBJ1-5; tentatively, D is TRBD1 (5 bases). V lost 6 bases and J 6 bases, leaving 15 bases between the germline ends. The CDR3 runs to 14 residues. Germline V gene sequence: CDR1 MNHEY, CDR2 SMNVEV (reference sequence). This chain's CDR3 is CASSLRGRLQPQHF. The CDR3 DNA follows: TGTGCCAGCAGCCTCCGGGGGAGGCTTCAGCCCCAGCATTTT.

This clone was recorded a few times. The J gene is TRBJ2-5, the V gene TRBV11-2; 8 bases are shared with TRBD2. Looked up from germline, CDR1 is SGHAT and CDR2 is FQNNGV. CDR3 length: 15 residues. Trimming removed 0 bases from V and 3 bases from J; junction bases left unmatched: 3. This CDR3 is CASSLDLRGEETQYF. CDR3 nucleotide sequence: TGTGCCAGCAGCTTAGACTTGCGGGGGGAAGAGACCCAGTACTTC.

The chain links TRBV15 to TRBJ2-7; 7 bases match TRBD1. Losses at the gene ends were 0 bases for V and 3 bases for J; bases not matched to a gene: 5. CDR1 and CDR2 (germline): LNHNV, YYDKDF (reference sequence). This CDR3 has 15 amino acids. The CDR3 is CATSRERDSNYEQYF. CDR3 nucleotides: TGTGCCACCAGCAGAGAAAGGGACAGTAACTACGAGCAGTACTTC. Based on the CDR3 plus reference TRBV15 and TRBJ2-7, the full variable domain is DAMVIQNPRYQVTQFGKPVTLSCSQTLNHNVMYWYQQKSSQAPKLLFHYYDKDFNNEADTPDNFQSRRPNTSFCFLDIRSPGLGDTAMYLCATSRERDSNYEQYFGPGTRLTVT.

A single count supports this clone. The rearrangement uses TRBV5-8 and TRBJ2-7, with 9 bases identical to TRBD1. The junction had 10 bases not matched to a gene; V was cut back by 2 bases and J by 4 bases. The CDR3 has 16 amino acids. Germline CDR1 reads SGHTS; CDR2 reads YDEGEE. CDR3: CASSFTGTGSVYEQYF. The CDR3 DNA reads TGTGCCAGCAGCTTCACCGGGACAGGGTCGGTTTACGAGCAGTACTTC.

This clone showed up just once. The chain joins TRBV29-1 to TRBJ2-1; TRBD2 agrees at 10 bases. The CDR3 totals 14 residues. After removal of 3 bases from V and 9 bases from J, the junction contained 8 bases not matched to a gene. Germline loops: CDR1 SQVTM, CDR2 ANQGSEA. CDR3 amino acids: CSVDKRGGNSEQFF. The CDR3 DNA reads TGCAGCGTTGATAAGCGGGGGGGGAACAGTGAGCAGTTCTTC.

The genes are TRBV3-1 (or the pseudogene TRBV3-2) and TRBJ2-6; D is unclear. The germline V and J ends were trimmed by 0 bases and 3 bases, with 6 bases remaining between them. The CDR3 is made up of 15 amino acids. Germline V gene lookup returns CDR1 LGHDT and CDR2 YNNKEL (reference sequence). CDR3 sequence: CASSQDASGANVLTF. The CDR3 DNA follows: TGTGCCAGCAGCCAAGATGCCAGTGGGGCCAACGTCCTGACTTTC.

The V call is TRBV2, the J call TRBJ1-2; a possible D gene is TRBD1 (6 bases). The CDR3 runs to 13 residues. The V end was cut by 6 bases, the J end by 1 base, with 9 bases between. From germline, CDR1 is SNHLY and CDR2 FYNNEI. For the CDR3, the DNA is TGTGCCAGCAGGGACAGCTATAACTATGGCTACACCTTC. This translates into CASRDSYNYGYTF.

The rearrangement joins TRBV19 to TRBJ1-2, with D perhaps matching TRBD1 (6 bases). V was clipped by 5 bases and J by 0 bases, with 10 bases between them. Germline CDR1 LNHDA, CDR2 SQIVND (reference sequence). The CDR3 extends over 14 amino acids. CDR3 in amino acids: CASSRDIANYGYTF. DNA for the CDR3: TGTGCCAGTAGTCGGGACATAGCTAACTATGGCTACACCTTC. Full variable domain (rest looked up from reference TRBV19 and TRBJ1-2): DGGITQSPKYLFRKEGQNVTLSCEQNLNHDAMYWYRQDPGQGLRLIYYSQIVNDFQKGDIAEGYSVSREKKESFPLTVTSAQKNPTAFYLCASSRDIANYGYTFGSGTRLTVV.

This clone was counted once. This sequence joins TRBV7-8 and TRBJ1-2; possibly TRBD1 for D (5 bases). Per the germline V gene, CDR1 is SGHVS and CDR2 is FQNEAQ. The CDR3 spans 16 residues. V lost 0 bases, J lost 8 bases, and 19 bases lay in between. CDR3 sequence reads: CASSLAGAGRLEGYTF. The CDR3 DNA is TGTGCCAGCAGCTTAGCGGGAGCGGGGCGCCTGGAGGGCTACACCTTC.

The chain recombines TRBV30 with TRBJ1-6; D remains ambiguous. V shed 4 bases and J shed 7 bases, with 8 bases lying between them. The CDR3 runs 12 residues. Germline V CDR1 and CDR2: GTSNPN, SVGIG (reference sequence). The CDR3 bases are TGTGCCTGGACTGGGCCGAATTCACCCCTCCACTTT. It encodes CAWTGPNSPLHF.

This clone was seen more than once but under ten times. This rearrangement joins TRBV5-1 to TRBJ1-2; possibly TRBD1 for D (6 bases). Germline CDR1 is SGHRS and CDR2 is YFSETQ. There are 15 residues in the CDR3. V shed 4 bases and J shed 4 bases, with 17 bases lying between them. CDR3 sequence: CASSPHSGDLYGYTF. The DNA of the CDR3 is TGCGCCAGCAGCCCCCATTCAGGGGACCTCTATGGCTACACCTTC.

The genes are TRBV4-1 and TRBJ1-4; D unresolved. From germline, CDR1 is MGHRA and CDR2 YSYEKL. The V gene lost 1 base and the J gene lost 0 bases, with 18 bases spanning the gap. The CDR3 sequence is 19 residues long. CDR3 residues: CASSQAFEAAISTNEKLFF. In DNA form, the CDR3 reads TGCGCCAGCAGCCAAGCCTTCGAAGCCGCGATTTCAACTAATGAAAAACTGTTTTTT.

The V gene is TRBV4-2, the J gene TRBJ1-2, with 8 nucleotides matching TRBD1. With 4 bases clipped from V and 2 bases from J, the junction kept 6 bases outside the gene matches. This CDR3 has 15 residues. CDR1 is LGHNA and CDR2 is YNFKEQ in the germline V gene. CDR3 coding DNA: TGTGCCAGCAGCCTTACCGGACAGGGAAACTATGGCTACACCTTC. It translates to CASSLTGQGNYGYTF.

The chain carries TRBV5-1 and TRBJ2-1; perhaps TRBD2 as D (6 bases). The CDR3 spans 16 residues. V was pared by 3 bases and J by 6 bases, with 19 bases between. Germline CDR1 SGHRS, CDR2 YFSETQ. CDR3 in DNA: TGCGCCAGCAGCTCAATGGGATCTAGCGCCGGCAATGAGCAGTTCTTC. Protein product: CASSSMGSSAGNEQFF.

This chain connects TRBV2 to TRBJ1-2; D uncertain. V gave up 6 bases and J gave up 7 bases, with 12 bases separating them. Per germline, CDR1 SNHLY and CDR2 FYNNEI. The CDR3 runs to 12 residues. The CDR3 nucleotides read TGTGCCAGCAGGGAGAGTCGCGGTGGCTACACCTTC. Protein product: CASRESRGGYTF. The entire variable domain, with the rest obtained from reference TRBV2 and TRBJ1-2, is as follows: EPEVTQTPSHQVTQMGQEVILRCVPISNHLYFYWYRQILGQKVEFLVSFYNNEISEKSEIFDDQFSVERPDGSNFTLKIRSTKLEDSAMYFCASRESRGGYTFGSGTRLTVV.

The V and J genes are TRBV7-9 and TRBJ1-4; D is perhaps TRBD1 (5 bases). Looked up from germline, CDR1 is SEHNR and CDR2 is FQNEAQ (reference sequence). This CDR3 is 16 amino acids long. Trimming left V 4 bases short and J 0 bases short, with 12 bases between. In DNA, the CDR3 is TGTGCCAGCAGCTACCCCGCAGGGACAACTAATGAAAAACTGTTTTTT. The encoded protein is CASSYPAGTTNEKLFF.

This clone has a handful of counts. The V call is TRBV30, the J call TRBJ1-2; 8 bases align to TRBD1. Germline trimming cut 3 bases from V and 7 bases from J; bases unmatched to any gene: 16. CDR3 length: 16 amino acids. In germline, CDR1 is GTSNPN, CDR2 SVGIG (reference sequence). Here the CDR3 reads CAWRRQASGGAGGYTF. The CDR3 coding sequence is TGTGCCTGGAGGCGGCAAGCATCAGGGGGCGCGGGTGGCTACACCTTC.

This clone was counted a few times. The gene calls are TRBV29-1 and TRBJ1-1; 10 nucleotides agree with TRBD1. The germline gives CDR1 SQVTM, CDR2 ANQGSEA. This CDR3 comprises 14 residues. V dropped 6 bases and J dropped 0; count of bases not matched to a gene: 4. Written as DNA, the CDR3 is TGCAGCGTCCGGGACAGGGGAATGAACACTGAAGCTTTCTTT. This sequence encodes CSVRDRGMNTEAFF.